The entry below describes one T cell receptor (beta chain). CDR3 length equals 17 residues. CDR1 is KGHSH, CDR2 LQKENI, per germline. Between the trimmed V and J ends, which lost 1 base and 0 bases, there was a span of 10 bases. Sequenced by immunoSEQ multiplex PCR; TCRdb stores in-frame clones only, minus some. Counted here are approximately 230,000 clones, around 79% occurring once; the ten biggest clones make up more than 10%. This sample was taken from a study of control samples from healthy donors and cancer patients. This clonotype originated in a woman in her sixties or seventies with lung cancer. The gene calls are TRBV18 and TRBJ1-6; no clear D. Specimen: PBMCs. CDR3 residues: CASSPRTGSSYNSPLHF. The CDR3 DNA is TGTGCCAGCTCACCACGGACCGGCAGCTCCTATAATTCACCCCTCCACTTT. The whole variable domain, filled in from reference TRBV18 and TRBJ1-6, reads NAGVMQNPRHLVRRRGQEARLRCSPMKGHSHVYWYRQLPEEGLKFMVYLQKENIIDESGMPKERFSAEFPKEGPSILRIQQVVRGDSAAYFCASSPRTGSSYNSPLHFGNGTRLTVT.